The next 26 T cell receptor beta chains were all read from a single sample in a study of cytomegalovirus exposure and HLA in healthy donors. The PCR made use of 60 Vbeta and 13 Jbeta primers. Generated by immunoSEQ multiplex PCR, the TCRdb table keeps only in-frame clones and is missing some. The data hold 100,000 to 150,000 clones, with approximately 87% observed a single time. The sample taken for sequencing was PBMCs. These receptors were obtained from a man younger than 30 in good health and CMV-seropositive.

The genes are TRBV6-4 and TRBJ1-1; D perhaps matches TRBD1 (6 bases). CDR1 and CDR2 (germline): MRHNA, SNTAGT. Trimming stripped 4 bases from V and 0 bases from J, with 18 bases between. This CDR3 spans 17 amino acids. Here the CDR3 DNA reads TGTGCCAGCAGTGGAATGAGGGGGACCAGGATGAACACTGAAGCTTTCTTT. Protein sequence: CASSGMRGTRMNTEAFF.

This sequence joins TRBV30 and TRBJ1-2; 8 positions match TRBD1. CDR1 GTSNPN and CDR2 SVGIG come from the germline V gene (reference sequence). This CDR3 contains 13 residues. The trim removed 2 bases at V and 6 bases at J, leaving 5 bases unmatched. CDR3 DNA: TGTGCCTGGAGTTTCGGACAGGGTCATGGCTACACCTTC. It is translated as CAWSFGQGHGYTF.

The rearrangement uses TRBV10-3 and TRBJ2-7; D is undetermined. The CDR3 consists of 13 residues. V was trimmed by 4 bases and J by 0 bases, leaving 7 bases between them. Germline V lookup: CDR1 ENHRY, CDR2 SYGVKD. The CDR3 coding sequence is TGTGCCATCAGTGGTGGCAGCTCCTACGAGCAGTACTTC. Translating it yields CAISGGSSYEQYF.

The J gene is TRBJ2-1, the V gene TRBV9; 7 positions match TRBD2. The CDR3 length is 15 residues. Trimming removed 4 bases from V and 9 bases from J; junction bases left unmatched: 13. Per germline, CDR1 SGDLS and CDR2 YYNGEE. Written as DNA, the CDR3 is TGTGCCAGCAGCTCCGGACTAGTTTGGGAGGGTGAGCAGTTCTTC. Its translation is CASSSGLVWEGEQFF.

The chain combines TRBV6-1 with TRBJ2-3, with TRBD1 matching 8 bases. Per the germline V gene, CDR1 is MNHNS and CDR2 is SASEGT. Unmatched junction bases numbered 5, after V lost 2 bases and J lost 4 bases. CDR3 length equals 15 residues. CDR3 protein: CASSELGQGSDTQYF. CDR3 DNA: TGTGCCAGCAGTGAACTCGGACAGGGCTCAGATACGCAGTATTTT.

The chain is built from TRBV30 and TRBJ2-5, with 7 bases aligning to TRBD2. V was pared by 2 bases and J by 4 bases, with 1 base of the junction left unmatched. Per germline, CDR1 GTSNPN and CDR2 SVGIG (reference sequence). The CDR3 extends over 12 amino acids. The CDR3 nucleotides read TGTGCCTGGAGTTTAGCGGGAGAGACCCAGTACTTC. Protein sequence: CAWSLAGETQYF.

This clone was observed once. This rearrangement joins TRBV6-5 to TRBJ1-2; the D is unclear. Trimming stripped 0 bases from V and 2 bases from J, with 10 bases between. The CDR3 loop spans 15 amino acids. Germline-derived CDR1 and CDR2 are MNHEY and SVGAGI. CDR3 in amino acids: CASSYSVVSNYGYTF. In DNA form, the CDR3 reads TGTGCCAGCAGTTACTCGGTAGTTTCCAACTATGGCTACACCTTC.

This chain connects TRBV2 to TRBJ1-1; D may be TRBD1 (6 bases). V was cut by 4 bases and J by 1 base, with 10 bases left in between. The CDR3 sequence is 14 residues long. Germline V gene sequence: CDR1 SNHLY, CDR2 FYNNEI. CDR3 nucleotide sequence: TGTGCCAGCAGTGCCCGGGGACAGAACACTGAAGCTTTCTTT. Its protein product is CASSARGQNTEAFF.

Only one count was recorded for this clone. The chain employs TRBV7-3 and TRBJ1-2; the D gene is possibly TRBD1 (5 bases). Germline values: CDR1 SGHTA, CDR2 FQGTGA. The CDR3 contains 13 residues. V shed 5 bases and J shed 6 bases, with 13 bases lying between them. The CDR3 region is CASSPRQGDGYTF. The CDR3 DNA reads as TGTGCCAGCAGCCCTAGGCAGGGTGATGGCTACACCTTC.

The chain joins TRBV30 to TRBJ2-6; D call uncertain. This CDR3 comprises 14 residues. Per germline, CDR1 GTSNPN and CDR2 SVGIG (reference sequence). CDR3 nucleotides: TGTGTCCACGAGCTGAGCTCTGGGGCCAACGTCCTGACTTTC. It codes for CVHELSSGANVLTF.

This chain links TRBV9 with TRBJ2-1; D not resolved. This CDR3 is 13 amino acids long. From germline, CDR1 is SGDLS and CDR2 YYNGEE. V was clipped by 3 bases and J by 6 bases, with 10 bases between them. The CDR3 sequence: CASSDPNGNEQFF. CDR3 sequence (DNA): TGTGCCAGCAGCGACCCCAACGGCAATGAGCAGTTCTTC.

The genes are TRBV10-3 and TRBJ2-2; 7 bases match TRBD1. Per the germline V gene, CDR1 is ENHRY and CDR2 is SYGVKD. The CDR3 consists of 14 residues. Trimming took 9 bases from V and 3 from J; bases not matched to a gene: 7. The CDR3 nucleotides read TGTGCCATACAGGGGACAGCCGACACCGGGGAGCTGTTTTTT. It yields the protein CAIQGTADTGELFF.

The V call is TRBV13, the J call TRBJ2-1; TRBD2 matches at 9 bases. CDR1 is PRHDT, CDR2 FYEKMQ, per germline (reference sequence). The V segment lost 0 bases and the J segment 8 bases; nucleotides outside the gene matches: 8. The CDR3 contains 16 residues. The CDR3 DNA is TGTGCCAGCAGCTTAGGGGGTAGCGGGGGAGGGGATGAGCAGTTCTTC. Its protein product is CASSLGGSGGGDEQFF.

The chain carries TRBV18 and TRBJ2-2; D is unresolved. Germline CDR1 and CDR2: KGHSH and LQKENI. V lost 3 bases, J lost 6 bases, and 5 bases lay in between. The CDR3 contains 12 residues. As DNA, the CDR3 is TGTGCCAGCTCACCTTCAGCCGGGGAGCTGTTTTTT. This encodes CASSPSAGELFF.

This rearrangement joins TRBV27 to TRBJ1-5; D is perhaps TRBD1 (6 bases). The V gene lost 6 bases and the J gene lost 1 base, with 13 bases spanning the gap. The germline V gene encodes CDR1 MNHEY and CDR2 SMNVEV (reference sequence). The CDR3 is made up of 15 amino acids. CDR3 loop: CASSKKTGSNQPQHF. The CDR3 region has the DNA TGTGCCAGCAGCAAGAAGACAGGCAGCAATCAGCCCCAGCATTTT.

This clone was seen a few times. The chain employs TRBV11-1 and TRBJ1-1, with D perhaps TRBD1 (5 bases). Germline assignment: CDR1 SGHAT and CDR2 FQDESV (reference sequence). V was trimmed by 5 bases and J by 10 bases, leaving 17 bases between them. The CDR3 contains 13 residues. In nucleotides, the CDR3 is TGTGCCAGCAGCCCGAGATTGGGGAGGGGAGCTTTCTTT. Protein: CASSPRLGRGAFF.

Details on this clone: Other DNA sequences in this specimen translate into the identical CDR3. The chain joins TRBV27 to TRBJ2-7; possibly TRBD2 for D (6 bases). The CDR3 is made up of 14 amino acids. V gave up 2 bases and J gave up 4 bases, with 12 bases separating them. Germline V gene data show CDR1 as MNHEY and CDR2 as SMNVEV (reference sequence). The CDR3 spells CASSLRGLSYEQYF. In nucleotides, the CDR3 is TGTGCCAGCAGTTTAAGGGGACTTTCTTACGAGCAGTACTTC.

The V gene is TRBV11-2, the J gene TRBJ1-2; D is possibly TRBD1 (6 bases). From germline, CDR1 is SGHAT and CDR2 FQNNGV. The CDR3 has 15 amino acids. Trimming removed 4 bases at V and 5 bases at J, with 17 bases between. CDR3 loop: CASSSLTGNPYGYTF. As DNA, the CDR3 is TGTGCCAGCAGCTCGCTAACAGGGAACCCTTATGGCTACACCTTC.

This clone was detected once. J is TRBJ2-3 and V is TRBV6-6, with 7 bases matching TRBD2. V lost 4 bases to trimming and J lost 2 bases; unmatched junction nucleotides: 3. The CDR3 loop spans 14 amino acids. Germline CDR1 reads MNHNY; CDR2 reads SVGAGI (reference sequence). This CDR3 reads CASSWEGTTDTQYF. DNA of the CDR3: TGTGCCAGCAGTTGGGAGGGAACCACAGATACGCAGTATTTT.

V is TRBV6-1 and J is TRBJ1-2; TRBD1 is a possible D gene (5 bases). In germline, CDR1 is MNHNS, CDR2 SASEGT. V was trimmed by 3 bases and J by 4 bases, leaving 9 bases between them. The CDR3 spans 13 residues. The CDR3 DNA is TGTGCCAGCAGTGAGGGGCCAGGCTATGGCTACACCTTC. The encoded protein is CASSEGPGYGYTF.

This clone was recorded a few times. In DNA, the CDR3 is TGTGCCAGCAGCCAAGATGGTAGCTACTTAGAAAATTCACCCCTCCACTTT. Amino acid sequence: CASSQDGSYLENSPLHF. J is TRBJ1-6 and V is TRBV4-2, with no clear D. CDR1 LGHNA and CDR2 YNFKEQ come from the germline V gene. This CDR3 has 17 residues. V was trimmed by 0 bases and J by 7 bases, leaving 16 bases between them.

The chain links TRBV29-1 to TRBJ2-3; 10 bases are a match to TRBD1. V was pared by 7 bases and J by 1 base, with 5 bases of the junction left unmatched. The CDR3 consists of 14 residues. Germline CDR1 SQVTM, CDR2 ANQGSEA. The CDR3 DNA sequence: TGCAGCGCGATGACAGGGGGCGGCACAGATACGCAGTATTTT. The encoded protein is CSAMTGGGTDTQYF.

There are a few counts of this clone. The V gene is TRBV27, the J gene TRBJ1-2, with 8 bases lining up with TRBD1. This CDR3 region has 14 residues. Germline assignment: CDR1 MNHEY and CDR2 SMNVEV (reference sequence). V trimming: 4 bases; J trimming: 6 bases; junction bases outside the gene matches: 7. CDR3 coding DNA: TGTGCCAGCAGTTCAGGGGGCCCCTGGGATGGCTACACCTTC. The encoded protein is CASSSGGPWDGYTF.

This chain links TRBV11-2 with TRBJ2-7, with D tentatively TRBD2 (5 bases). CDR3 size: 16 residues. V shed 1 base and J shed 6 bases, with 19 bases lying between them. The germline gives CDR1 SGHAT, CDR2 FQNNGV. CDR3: CASSLAPTGILGEQYF. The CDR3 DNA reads TGTGCCAGCAGCTTAGCCCCGACCGGGATCTTAGGCGAGCAGTACTTC.

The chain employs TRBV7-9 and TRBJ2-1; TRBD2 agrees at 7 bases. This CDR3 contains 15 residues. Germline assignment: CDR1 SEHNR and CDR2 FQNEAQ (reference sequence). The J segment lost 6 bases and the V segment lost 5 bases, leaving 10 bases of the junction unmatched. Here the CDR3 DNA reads TGTGCCAGCAGCCCGGGGACTAATTTTGGCAATGAGCAGTTCTTC. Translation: CASSPGTNFGNEQFF.

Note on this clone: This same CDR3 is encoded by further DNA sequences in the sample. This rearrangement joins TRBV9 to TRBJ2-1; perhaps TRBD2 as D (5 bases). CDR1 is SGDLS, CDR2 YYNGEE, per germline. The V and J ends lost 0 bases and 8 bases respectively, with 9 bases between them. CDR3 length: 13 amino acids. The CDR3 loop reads CASSVDRGDEQFF. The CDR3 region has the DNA TGTGCCAGCAGCGTAGATCGGGGAGATGAGCAGTTCTTC. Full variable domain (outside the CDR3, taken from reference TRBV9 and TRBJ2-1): DSGVTQTPKHLITATGQRVTLRCSPRSGDLSVYWYQQSLDQGLQFLIQYYNGEERAKGNILERFSAQQFPDLHSELNLSSLELGDSALYFCASSVDRGDEQFFGPGTRLTVL.